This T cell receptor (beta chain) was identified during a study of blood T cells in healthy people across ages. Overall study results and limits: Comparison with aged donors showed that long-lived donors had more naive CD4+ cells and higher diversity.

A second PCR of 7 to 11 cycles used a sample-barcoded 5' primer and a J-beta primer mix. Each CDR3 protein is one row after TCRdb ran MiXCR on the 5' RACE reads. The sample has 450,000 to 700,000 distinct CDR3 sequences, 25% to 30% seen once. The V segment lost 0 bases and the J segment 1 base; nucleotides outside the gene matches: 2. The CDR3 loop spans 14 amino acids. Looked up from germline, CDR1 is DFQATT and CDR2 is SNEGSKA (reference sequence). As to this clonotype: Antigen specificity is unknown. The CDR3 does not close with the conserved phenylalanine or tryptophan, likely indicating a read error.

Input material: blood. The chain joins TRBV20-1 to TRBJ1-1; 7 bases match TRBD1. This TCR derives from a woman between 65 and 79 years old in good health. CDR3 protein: CSAREGGSNTEAFL. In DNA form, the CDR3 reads TGCAGTGCTAGAGAAGGGGGCTCGAACACTGAAGCTTTCCTT.